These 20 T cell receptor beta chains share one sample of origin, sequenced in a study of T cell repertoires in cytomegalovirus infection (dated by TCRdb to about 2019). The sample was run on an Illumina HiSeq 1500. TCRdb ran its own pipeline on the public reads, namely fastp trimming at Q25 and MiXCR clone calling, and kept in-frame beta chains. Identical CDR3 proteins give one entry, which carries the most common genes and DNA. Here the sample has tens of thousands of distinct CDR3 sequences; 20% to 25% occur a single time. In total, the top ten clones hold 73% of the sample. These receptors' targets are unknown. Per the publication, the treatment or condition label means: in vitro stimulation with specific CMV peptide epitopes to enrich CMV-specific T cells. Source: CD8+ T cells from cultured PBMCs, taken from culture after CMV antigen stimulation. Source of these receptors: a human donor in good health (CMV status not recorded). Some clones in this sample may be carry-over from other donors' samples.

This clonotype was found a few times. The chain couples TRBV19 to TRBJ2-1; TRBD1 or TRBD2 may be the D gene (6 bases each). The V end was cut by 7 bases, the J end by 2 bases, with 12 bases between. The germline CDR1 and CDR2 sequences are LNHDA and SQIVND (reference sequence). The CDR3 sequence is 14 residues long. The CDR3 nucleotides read TGTGCCAGTAAATCGGGGGCTACCTACAATGAGCAGTTCTTC. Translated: CASKSGATYNEQFF.

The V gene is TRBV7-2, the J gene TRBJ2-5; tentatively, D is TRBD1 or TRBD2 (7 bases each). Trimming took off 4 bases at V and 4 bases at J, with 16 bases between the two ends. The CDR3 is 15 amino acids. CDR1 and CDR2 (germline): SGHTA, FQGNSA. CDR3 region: CASSSRGGGPETQYF. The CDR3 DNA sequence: TGTGCCAGCAGCTCCCGGGGAGGGGGCCCAGAGACCCAGTACTTC.

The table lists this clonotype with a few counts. For the CDR3, the DNA is TGTGCCAGCAGCTTAGTTGGGGTGGCGGGGCGGGTTCAGCCCCAGCATTTT. Its translation: CASSLVGVAGRVQPQHF. The rearrangement uses TRBV7-2 and TRBJ1-5, with D possibly TRBD1 on 5 matching bases. Germline lookup yields CDR1 SGHTA and CDR2 FQGNSA. V lost 1 base and J 6 bases, leaving 19 bases between the germline ends. This CDR3 has 17 residues.

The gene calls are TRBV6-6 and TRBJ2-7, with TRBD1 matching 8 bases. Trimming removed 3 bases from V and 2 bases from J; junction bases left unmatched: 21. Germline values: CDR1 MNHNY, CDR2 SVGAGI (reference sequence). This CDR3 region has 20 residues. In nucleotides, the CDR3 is TGTGCCAGCAGTTATTACGGCCCCTATCAGGGGGCTGGAGGTACCTACGAGCAGTACTTC. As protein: CASSYYGPYQGAGGTYEQYF.

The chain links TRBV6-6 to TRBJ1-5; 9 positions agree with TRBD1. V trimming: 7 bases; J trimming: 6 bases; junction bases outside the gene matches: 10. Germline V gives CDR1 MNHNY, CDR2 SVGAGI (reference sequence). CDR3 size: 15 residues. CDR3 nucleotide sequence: TGTGCCAGCATCCCGCTCACAGGGGGCGGTCAGCCCCAGCATTTT. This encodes CASIPLTGGGQPQHF.

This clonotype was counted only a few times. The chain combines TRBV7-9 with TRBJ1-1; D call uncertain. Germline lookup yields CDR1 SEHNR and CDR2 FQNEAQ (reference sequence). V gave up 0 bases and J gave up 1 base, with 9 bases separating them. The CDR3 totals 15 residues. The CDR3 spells CASSLAEIGNTEAFF. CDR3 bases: TGTGCCAGCAGCTTAGCGGAAATCGGGAACACTGAAGCTTTCTTT.

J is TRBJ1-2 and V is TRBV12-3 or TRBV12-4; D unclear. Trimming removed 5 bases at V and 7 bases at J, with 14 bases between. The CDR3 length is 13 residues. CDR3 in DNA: TGTGCCAGCAGTGTCGCCCTCCCGAGTGGCTACACCTTC. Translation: CASSVALPSGYTF.

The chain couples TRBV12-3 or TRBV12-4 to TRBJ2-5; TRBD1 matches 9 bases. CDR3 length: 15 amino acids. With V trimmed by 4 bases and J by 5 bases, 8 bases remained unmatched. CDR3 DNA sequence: TGTGCCAGCAGTTCCGGGACAGGGATGCAGGAGACCCAGTACTTC. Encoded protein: CASSSGTGMQETQYF.

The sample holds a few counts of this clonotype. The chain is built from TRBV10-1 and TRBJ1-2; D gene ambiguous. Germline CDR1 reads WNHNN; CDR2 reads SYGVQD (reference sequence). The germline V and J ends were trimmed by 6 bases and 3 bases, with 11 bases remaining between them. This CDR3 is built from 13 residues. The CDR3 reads CASRKGGHYGYTF. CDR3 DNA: TGCGCCAGCAGGAAGGGAGGACACTATGGCTACACCTTC.

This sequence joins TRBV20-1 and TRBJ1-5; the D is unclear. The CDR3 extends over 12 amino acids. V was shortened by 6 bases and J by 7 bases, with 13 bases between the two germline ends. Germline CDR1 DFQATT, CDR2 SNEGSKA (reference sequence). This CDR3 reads CSADDGGQPQHF. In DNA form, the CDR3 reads TGCAGTGCAGATGATGGAGGGCAGCCCCAGCATTTT.

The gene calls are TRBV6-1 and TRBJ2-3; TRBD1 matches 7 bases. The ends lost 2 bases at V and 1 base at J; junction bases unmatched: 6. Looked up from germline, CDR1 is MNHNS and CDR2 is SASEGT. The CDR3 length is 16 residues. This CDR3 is CASSEQAGQGTDTQYF. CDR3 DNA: TGTGCCAGCAGTGAACAAGCAGGACAGGGCACAGATACGCAGTATTTT.

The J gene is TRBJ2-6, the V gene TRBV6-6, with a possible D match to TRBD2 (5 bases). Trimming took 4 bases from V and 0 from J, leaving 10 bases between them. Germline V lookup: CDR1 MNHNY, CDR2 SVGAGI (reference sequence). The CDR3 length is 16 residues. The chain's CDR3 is CASSSRGSSGANVLTF. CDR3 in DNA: TGTGCCAGCAGTTCGAGAGGGAGCTCTGGGGCCAACGTCCTGACTTTC.

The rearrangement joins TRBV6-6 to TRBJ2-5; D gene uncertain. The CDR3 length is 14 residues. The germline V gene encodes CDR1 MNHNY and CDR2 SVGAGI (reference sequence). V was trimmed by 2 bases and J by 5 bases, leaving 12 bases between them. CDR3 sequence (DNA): TGTGCCAGCAGTTACGGGAACCTCCAGGAGACCCAGTACTTC. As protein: CASSYGNLQETQYF.

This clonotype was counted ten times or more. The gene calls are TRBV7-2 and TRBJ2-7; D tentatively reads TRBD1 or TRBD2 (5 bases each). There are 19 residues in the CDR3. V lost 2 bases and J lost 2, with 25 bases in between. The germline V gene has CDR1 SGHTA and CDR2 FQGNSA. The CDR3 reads CASSLYGRENGVLPYEQYF. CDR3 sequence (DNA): TGTGCCAGCAGCTTATACGGCAGGGAGAACGGGGTTTTGCCCTACGAGCAGTACTTC.

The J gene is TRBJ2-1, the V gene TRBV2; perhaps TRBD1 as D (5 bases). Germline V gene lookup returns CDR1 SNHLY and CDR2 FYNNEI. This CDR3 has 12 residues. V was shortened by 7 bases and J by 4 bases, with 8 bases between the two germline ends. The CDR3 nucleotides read TGTGCCAGCATAGACAGTTACAATGAGCAGTTCTTC. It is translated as CASIDSYNEQFF.

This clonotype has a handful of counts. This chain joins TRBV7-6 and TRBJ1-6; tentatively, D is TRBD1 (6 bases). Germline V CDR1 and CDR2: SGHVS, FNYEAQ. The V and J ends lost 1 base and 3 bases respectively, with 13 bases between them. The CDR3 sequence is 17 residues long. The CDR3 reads CASSLEEGGIYNSPLHF. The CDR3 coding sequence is TGTGCCAGCAGCTTAGAAGAAGGGGGTATCTATAATTCACCCCTCCACTTT.

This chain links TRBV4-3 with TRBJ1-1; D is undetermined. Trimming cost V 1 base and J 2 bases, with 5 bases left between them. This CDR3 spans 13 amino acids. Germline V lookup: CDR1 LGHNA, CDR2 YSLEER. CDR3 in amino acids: CASSQVVNTEAFF. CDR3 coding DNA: TGCGCCAGCAGCCAAGTCGTCAACACTGAAGCTTTCTTT.

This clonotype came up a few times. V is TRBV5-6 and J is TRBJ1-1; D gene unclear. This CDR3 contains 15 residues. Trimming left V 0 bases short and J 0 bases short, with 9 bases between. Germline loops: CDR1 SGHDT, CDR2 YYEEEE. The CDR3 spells CASSLGSYMNTEAFF. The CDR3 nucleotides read TGTGCCAGCAGCTTGGGAAGCTACATGAACACTGAAGCTTTCTTT.

The CDR3 here is CASSLGSGEIFYEQYF. The CDR3 nucleotides are TGTGCCAGCAGCTTAGGGTCGGGGGAAATCTTCTACGAGCAGTACTTC. The chain couples TRBV7-2 to TRBJ2-7, with a possible D match to TRBD2 (6 bases). Trimming stripped 1 base from V and 3 bases from J, with 16 bases between. The CDR3 length is 16 residues. CDR1 and CDR2 from the germline V gene are SGHTA and FQGNSA.

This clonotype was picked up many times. The CDR3 loop reads CASSLQETQYF. CDR3 DNA: TGCGCCAGCAGCTTACAAGAGACCCAGTACTTC. The J gene is TRBJ2-5, the V gene TRBV4-1, with D unclear. V lost 5 bases to trimming and J lost 2 bases, with 3 bases between them. Germline assignment: CDR1 MGHRA and CDR2 YSYEKL. The CDR3 has 11 residues.